This T cell receptor (beta chain) was recovered during a study of blood T cell repertoires in COVID-19. Turning to the study itself: PBMCs, B-cell-depleted T cells, or T cells provided the cDNA or gDNA that made up the material.

Data came from immunoSEQ multiplex PCR; TCRdb stores just in-frame clones and leaves some out. Of fewer than 500,000 clones listed, roughly 90% are singletons. In terms of age and location, participants ranged from roughly 18 to 90 years and lived in about 25 US areas. Participants reported their clinical history, and cohort assignment relied on those reports. J lost 1 base, V lost 0 bases, and 15 bases had no gene match. Germline CDR1 reads SGDLS; CDR2 reads YYNGEE. The CDR3 totals 19 residues. The sample was PBMCs or T cells enriched from blood (not recorded which). The V and J genes are TRBV9 and TRBJ1-1, with 7 bases that match TRBD1. The origin of this receptor is a woman between 25 and 40 years old with acute COVID-19. Here the CDR3 DNA reads TGTGCCAGCAGCGTAGCTAAAGGGGAAATACAGGGGCAGAACACTGAAGCTTTCTTT. It codes for CASSVAKGEIQGQNTEAFF. The full variable domain, completed using reference TRBV9 and TRBJ1-1, is DSGVTQTPKHLITATGQRVTLRCSPRSGDLSVYWYQQSLDQGLQFLIQYYNGEERAKGNILERFSAQQFPDLHSELNLSSLELGDSALYFCASSVAKGEIQGQNTEAFFGQGTRLTVV.